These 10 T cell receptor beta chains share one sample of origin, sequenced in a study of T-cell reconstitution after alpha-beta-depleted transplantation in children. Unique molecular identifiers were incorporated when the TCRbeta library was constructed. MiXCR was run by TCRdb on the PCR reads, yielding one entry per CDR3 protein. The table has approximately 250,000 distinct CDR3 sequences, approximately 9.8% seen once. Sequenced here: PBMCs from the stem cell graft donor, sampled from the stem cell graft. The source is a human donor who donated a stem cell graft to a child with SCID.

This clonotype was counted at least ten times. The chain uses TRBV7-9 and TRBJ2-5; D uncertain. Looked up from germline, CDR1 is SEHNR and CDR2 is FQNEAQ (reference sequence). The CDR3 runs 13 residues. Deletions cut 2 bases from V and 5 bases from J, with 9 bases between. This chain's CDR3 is CASSLQSWETQYF. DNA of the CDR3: TGTGCCAGCAGCTTACAGTCTTGGGAGACCCAGTACTTC.

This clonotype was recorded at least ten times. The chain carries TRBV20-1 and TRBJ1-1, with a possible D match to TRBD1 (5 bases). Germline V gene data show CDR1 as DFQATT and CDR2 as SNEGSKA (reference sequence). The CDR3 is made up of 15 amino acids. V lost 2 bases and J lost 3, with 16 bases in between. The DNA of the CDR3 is TGCAGTGCTAGATCCTTTCGGGGGTCGGACACTGAAGCTTTCTTT. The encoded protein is CSARSFRGSDTEAFF.

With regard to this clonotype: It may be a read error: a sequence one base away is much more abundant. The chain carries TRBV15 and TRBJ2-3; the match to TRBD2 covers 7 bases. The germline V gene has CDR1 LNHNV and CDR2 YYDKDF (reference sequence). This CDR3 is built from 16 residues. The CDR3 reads CATSSGLSGHTDMQYF. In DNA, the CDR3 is TGTGCCACCAGCAGTGGCCTTAGCGGGCACACAGATATGCAGTATTTT.

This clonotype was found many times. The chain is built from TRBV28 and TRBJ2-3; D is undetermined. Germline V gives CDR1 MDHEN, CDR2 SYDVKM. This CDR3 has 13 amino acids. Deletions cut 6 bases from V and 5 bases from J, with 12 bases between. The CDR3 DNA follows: TGTGCCAGCAGCCTACCCTCGAGAGATACGCAGTATTTT. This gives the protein CASSLPSRDTQYF.

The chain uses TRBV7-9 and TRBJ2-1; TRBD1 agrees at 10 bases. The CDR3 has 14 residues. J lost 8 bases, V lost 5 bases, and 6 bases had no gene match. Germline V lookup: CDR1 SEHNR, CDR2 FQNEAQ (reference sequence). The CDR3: CASSQGQGYDEQFF. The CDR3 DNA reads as TGTGCCAGCAGCCAGGGACAGGGGTACGATGAGCAGTTCTTC.

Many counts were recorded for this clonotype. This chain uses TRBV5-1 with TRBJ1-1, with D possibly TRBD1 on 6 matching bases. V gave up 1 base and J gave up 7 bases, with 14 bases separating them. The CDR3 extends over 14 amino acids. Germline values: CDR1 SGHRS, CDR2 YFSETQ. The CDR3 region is CASSLKGEAFEAFF. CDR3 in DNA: TGCGCCAGCAGCTTGAAGGGGGAAGCCTTTGAAGCTTTCTTT.

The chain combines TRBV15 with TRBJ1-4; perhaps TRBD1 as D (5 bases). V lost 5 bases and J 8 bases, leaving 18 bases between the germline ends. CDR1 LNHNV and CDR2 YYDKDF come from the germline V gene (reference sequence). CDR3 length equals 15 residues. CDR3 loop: CATSSPSRDHEKLFF. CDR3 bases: TGTGCCACCAGCTCCCCAAGCCGGGACCACGAAAAACTGTTTTTT.

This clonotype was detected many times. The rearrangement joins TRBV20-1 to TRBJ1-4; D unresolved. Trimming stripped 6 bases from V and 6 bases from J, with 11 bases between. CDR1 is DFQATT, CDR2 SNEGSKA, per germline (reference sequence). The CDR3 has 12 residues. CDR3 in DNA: TGCAGTGCGCGGAGGGTGCATGAAAAACTGTTTTTT. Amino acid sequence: CSARRVHEKLFF.

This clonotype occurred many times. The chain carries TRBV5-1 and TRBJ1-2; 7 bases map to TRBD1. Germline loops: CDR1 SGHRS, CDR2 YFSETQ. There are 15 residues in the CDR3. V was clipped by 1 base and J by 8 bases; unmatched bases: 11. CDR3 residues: CASSLYTGAQVGYTF. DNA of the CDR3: TGCGCCAGCAGCTTGTATACAGGGGCCCAAGTCGGCTACACCTTC.

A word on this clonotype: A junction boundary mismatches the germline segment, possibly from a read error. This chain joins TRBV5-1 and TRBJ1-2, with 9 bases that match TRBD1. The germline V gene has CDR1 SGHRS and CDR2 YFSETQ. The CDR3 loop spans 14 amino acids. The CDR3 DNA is TGCGCCAGAGGGGACAGGGAAGGTACCTATGGCTACACCTTT. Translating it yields CARGDREGTYGYTF.